Shown below are 30 T cell receptor beta chains from a single sample sequenced in a study of OX40 agonist ivuxolimab in advanced cancers. Data came from immunoSEQ multiplex PCR; TCRdb stores just in-frame clones and leaves some out. Of roughly 62,000 clones listed, 86% are singletons. The sequencing used CD4+ or CD8+ T cells sorted from blood, collected in a trial of the OX40 agonist ivuxolimab. The receptors shown here come from an adult with an advanced solid tumor such as melanoma, head and neck, liver or kidney cancer.

This chain uses TRBV2 with TRBJ1-2, with D tentatively TRBD1 (6 bases). Looked up from germline, CDR1 is SNHLY and CDR2 is FYNNEI. V was cut by 4 bases and J by 8 bases, with 17 bases left in between. The CDR3 runs 14 residues. DNA for the CDR3: TGTGCCAGCAGTGGGGGGGGCGCGGTATTAGGCTACACCTTC. Its translation: CASSGGGAVLGYTF.

This CDR3 is CASSVGFDTEAFF. In DNA form, the CDR3 reads TGTGCCAGCAGTGTTGGTTTTGACACTGAAGCTTTCTTT. The rearrangement links TRBV6-4 to TRBJ1-1; D not certain. Germline CDR1 is MRHNA and CDR2 is SNTAGT. This CDR3 has 13 amino acids. Trimming stripped 4 bases from V and 3 bases from J, with 9 bases between.

Worth noting for this clone: Other nucleotide sequences in the sample specify the same CDR3. The CDR3 sequence is CASSLTGGSYNEQFF. In DNA, the CDR3 is TGCGCCAGCAGCTTGACGGGGGGCTCCTACAATGAGCAGTTCTTC. The V gene is TRBV5-1, the J gene TRBJ2-1, with 7 bases identical to TRBD2. Per germline, CDR1 SGHRS and CDR2 YFSETQ. The CDR3 loop spans 15 amino acids. V dropped 1 base and J dropped 0; count of bases not matched to a gene: 1.

The chain has TRBV10-3 and TRBJ1-2; the D is unclear. Trimming stripped 0 bases from V and 1 base from J, with 6 bases between. The germline V gene encodes CDR1 ENHRY and CDR2 SYGVKD. The CDR3 has 14 amino acids. In DNA form, the CDR3 reads TGTGCCATCAGTGAGTCGCAGTATAACTATGGCTACACCTTC. Amino acid sequence: CAISESQYNYGYTF.

The rearrangement links TRBV6-5 to TRBJ1-1; D is uncertain. The CDR3 spans 13 residues. Germline-derived CDR1 and CDR2 are MNHEY and SVGAGI. V shed 7 bases and J shed 4 bases, with 13 bases lying between them. CDR3: CASKMIGVTEAFF. The DNA for the CDR3 is TGTGCCAGCAAGATGATCGGGGTCACTGAAGCTTTCTTT.

The chain combines TRBV28 with TRBJ1-2; maybe TRBD1 (6 bases). Trimming pared 5 bases from V and 1 base from J, leaving 11 bases between. CDR3 length: 14 residues. Germline CDR1 reads MDHEN; CDR2 reads SYDVKM. In nucleotides, the CDR3 is TGTGCCAGCAGTCGAGGGGGGAATAACTATGGCTACACCTTC. Encoded protein: CASSRGGNNYGYTF.

The chain couples TRBV5-1 to TRBJ2-1; no clear D gene. V was cut by 0 bases and J by 5 bases, with 9 bases left in between. This CDR3 comprises 14 residues. Germline CDR1 is SGHRS and CDR2 is YFSETQ. CDR3 DNA sequence: TGCGCCAGCAGCTTGGCCCCGGCAAACAATGAGCAGTTCTTC. This sequence encodes CASSLAPANNEQFF. Drawing the rest from reference TRBV5-1 and TRBJ2-1, the complete variable domain is KAGVTQTPRYLIKTRGQQVTLSCSPISGHRSVSWYQQTPGQGLQFLFEYFSETQRNKGNFPGRFSGRQFSNSRSEMNVSTLELGDSALYLCASSLAPANNEQFFGPGTRLTVL.

This chain uses TRBV29-1 with TRBJ2-5; 7 bases fit TRBD1. Germline V gives CDR1 SQVTM, CDR2 ANQGSEA. The CDR3 is 14 amino acids. The V gene end was trimmed by 6 bases and the J gene end by 2 bases; junction bases not matched to a gene: 9. The CDR3 sequence: CSVSQPGQQETQYF. CDR3 sequence (DNA): TGCAGCGTCTCACAACCGGGACAGCAAGAGACCCAGTACTTC.

The chain recombines TRBV7-9 with TRBJ1-1; possibly TRBD1 for D (5 bases). V was clipped by 5 bases and J by 0 bases, with 19 bases between them. Germline V gene lookup returns CDR1 SEHNR and CDR2 FQNEAQ (reference sequence). The CDR3 extends over 17 amino acids. The CDR3 sequence is CASSPRGGSRMNTEAFF. The CDR3 region has the DNA TGTGCCAGCAGCCCCCGGGGGGGGTCTCGCATGAACACTGAAGCTTTCTTT.

The CDR3 DNA follows: TGTGCCTGGGGAAACATAGATACGCAGTATTTT. This translates into CAWGNIDTQYF. The gene calls are TRBV30 and TRBJ2-3; D unresolved. The V gene's germline CDR1 is GTSNPN and CDR2 SVGIG (reference sequence). There are 11 residues in the CDR3. Between the trimmed V and J ends, which lost 5 bases and 5 bases, there was a span of 8 bases.

Concerning this clone: At one end the junction does not follow the germline gene, possibly because of a read error. The chain couples TRBV7-2 to TRBJ2-5, with 7 bases identical to TRBD2. Germline V lookup: CDR1 SGHTA, CDR2 FQGNSA. The CDR3 contains 15 residues. CDR3 sequence reads: CASTLFGLGRETQYF. CDR3 nucleotide sequence: TGTGCCAGCACCTTATTCGGACTAGGGAGGGAGACCCAGTACTTC.

The chain couples TRBV28 to TRBJ1-3, with D perhaps TRBD1 (6 bases). Between the trimmed V and J ends, which lost 3 bases and 3 bases, there was a span of 12 bases. The CDR3 is 15 residues long. Germline values: CDR1 MDHEN, CDR2 SYDVKM. This CDR3 is CASSLGGADGNTIYF. CDR3 sequence (DNA): TGTGCCAGCAGTTTGGGGGGCGCCGATGGAAACACCATATATTTT. Using reference TRBV28 and TRBJ1-3 for the parts outside the CDR3, the full variable domain is DVKVTQSSRYLVKRTGEKVFLECVQDMDHENMFWYRQDPGLGLRLIYFSYDVKMKEKGDIPEGYSVSREKKERFSLILESASTNQTSMYLCASSLGGADGNTIYFGEGSWLTVV.

This clone showed up just a few times. The chain employs TRBV7-2 and TRBJ2-7, with 11 bases that match TRBD1. This CDR3 spans 17 amino acids. Germline lookup yields CDR1 SGHTA and CDR2 FQGNSA. Trimming at V came to 1 base and at J to 0 bases, leaving 5 bases not matched to a gene. CDR3 protein: CASSLGTGGLSSYEQYF. The CDR3 nucleotides are TGTGCCAGCAGCTTAGGGACAGGGGGCTTAAGCTCCTACGAGCAGTACTTC. Using reference TRBV7-2 and TRBJ2-7 for the parts outside the CDR3, the full variable domain is GAGVSQSPSNKVTEKGKDVELRCDPISGHTALYWYRQSLGQGLEFLIYFQGNSAPDKSGLPSDRFSAERTGGSVSTLTIQRTQQEDSAVYLCASSLGTGGLSSYEQYFGPGTRLTVT.

For this clone: This CDR3 fails to terminate in the conserved phenylalanine or tryptophan, so it likely reflects a read error. No DNA is shown, since the ends of the CDR3 on it are uncertain; the CDR3 is the one TCRdb lists. The rearrangement joins TRBV18 to TRBJ1-1. The germline CDR1 and CDR2 sequences are KGHSH and LQKENI. The CDR3 length is 13 residues, termini included. CDR3 amino acids: CASSPAQGIMAQP.

V gene TRBV5-1 combines with J gene TRBJ1-1, with a weak D call TRBD1 (5 bases). This CDR3 is built from 15 residues. CDR1 is SGHRS and CDR2 is YFSETQ in the germline V gene. V lost 7 bases and J 1 base, leaving 17 bases between the germline ends. CDR3 in amino acids: CASQAAGIRNTEAFF. The CDR3 DNA reads as TGCGCCAGCCAAGCGGCAGGGATTAGGAACACTGAAGCTTTCTTT.

The J gene is TRBJ1-1, the V gene TRBV30; 12 bases map to TRBD1. The CDR3 sequence is 11 residues long. The germline gives CDR1 GTSNPN, CDR2 SVGIG (reference sequence). V gave up 5 bases and J gave up 11 bases; unmatched junction bases: 3. CDR3 nucleotide sequence: TGTGCCTGGGGGGGACAGGGGGCCGCTTTCTTT. Translation: CAWGGQGAAFF.

The chain is built from TRBV30 and TRBJ2-5; 10 bases are shared with TRBD2. Per the germline V gene, CDR1 is GTSNPN and CDR2 is SVGIG (reference sequence). The CDR3 is 17 residues long. V shed 4 bases, J shed 4 bases, and the junction held 15 bases outside the gene matches. CDR3 nucleotides: TGTGCCTGGACCCGTACTCCCCGGGGACTAGCGCGAGAGACCCAGTACTTC. Residues: CAWTRTPRGLARETQYF.

This sequence joins TRBV30 and TRBJ1-5, with D perhaps TRBD1 (6 bases). Germline V gene sequence: CDR1 GTSNPN, CDR2 SVGIG (reference sequence). The CDR3 is made up of 15 amino acids. Trimming cost V 2 bases and J 0 bases, with 11 bases left between them. The CDR3 DNA sequence: TGTGCCTGGAGTCCTTCGGGGGCTAGCAATCAGCCCCAGCATTTT. Protein product: CAWSPSGASNQPQHF.

V usage is TRBV28 and J usage is TRBJ1-1, with 8 bases aligning to TRBD1. Germline V CDR1 and CDR2: MDHEN, SYDVKM. V was pared by 6 bases and J by 5 bases, with 11 bases of the junction left unmatched. CDR3 length equals 15 residues. CDR3: CASSRDRRVRTEAFF. In DNA, the CDR3 is TGTGCCAGCAGCAGGGACAGGAGGGTCAGGACTGAAGCTTTCTTT.

The genes are TRBV19 and TRBJ2-5; no firm D call. This CDR3 has 10 residues. From germline, CDR1 is LNHDA and CDR2 SQIVND (reference sequence). Deletions cut 6 bases from V and 4 bases from J, with 3 bases between. As DNA, the CDR3 is TGTGCCAGTAGCGGAGAGACCCAGTACTTC. Protein sequence: CASSGETQYF.

The chain employs TRBV27 and TRBJ2-7; perhaps TRBD1 as D (6 bases). V lost 6 bases and J lost 5, with 17 bases in between. Germline V lookup: CDR1 MNHEY, CDR2 SMNVEV (reference sequence). The CDR3 is 14 amino acids. In DNA, the CDR3 is TGTGCCAGCAGCCTCAGGGGTAGTTCCCACGAGCAGTACTTC. It codes for CASSLRGSSHEQYF.

The genes are TRBV19 and TRBJ1-3; tentatively, D is TRBD1 (5 bases). This CDR3 is built from 15 residues. Germline CDR1 is LNHDA and CDR2 is SQIVND (reference sequence). V lost 3 bases, J lost 2 bases, and 11 bases lay in between. The CDR3 nucleotides are TGTGCCAGTAGTATCCCCCAGGGCACTGGAAACACCATATATTTT. This translates into CASSIPQGTGNTIYF.

V usage is TRBV28 and J usage is TRBJ1-2; D not resolved. Trimming took 5 bases from V and 1 from J, leaving 8 bases between them. Germline lookup yields CDR1 MDHEN and CDR2 SYDVKM. The CDR3 extends over 13 amino acids. This CDR3 is CASSNPDNYGYTF. The CDR3 bases are TGTGCCAGCAGTAACCCAGATAACTATGGCTACACCTTC.

The chain recombines TRBV5-6 with TRBJ2-3; D gene ambiguous. This CDR3 is 14 amino acids long. Germline V gene sequence: CDR1 SGHDT, CDR2 YYEEEE. Trimming pared 1 base from V and 4 bases from J, leaving 10 bases between. The CDR3 DNA reads as TGTGCCAGCAGCTTGACTATTAGGGCAGATACGCAGTATTTT. It encodes CASSLTIRADTQYF.

The rearrangement joins TRBV6-4 to TRBJ2-3; 12 bases align to TRBD2. The CDR3 totals 16 residues. Trimming cost V 3 bases and J 0 bases; bases outside gene matches: 1. Germline lookup yields CDR1 MRHNA and CDR2 SNTAGT. CDR3 amino acids: CASSDGTSGSTDTQYF. The CDR3 bases are TGTGCCAGCAGTGATGGGACTAGCGGGAGCACAGATACGCAGTATTTT.

V gene TRBV6-5 combines with J gene TRBJ2-7; 10 bases are a match to TRBD1. This CDR3 spans 14 amino acids. J was trimmed by 3 bases and V by 6 bases; bases with no gene match: 5. CDR1 and CDR2 (germline): MNHEY, SVGAGI. The CDR3: CASSLRTGGYEQYF. The CDR3 bases are TGTGCCAGCAGCCTCAGGACAGGGGGCTACGAGCAGTACTTC.

The V call is TRBV27, the J call TRBJ1-5; D is ambiguous. Germline CDR1 and CDR2: MNHEY and SMNVEV (reference sequence). CDR3 length: 15 amino acids. Trimming stripped 2 bases from V and 5 bases from J, with 13 bases between. The CDR3 DNA is TGTGCCAGCAGTTTAAGGGTAGGAGGAGATCAGCCCCAGCATTTT. Its translation: CASSLRVGGDQPQHF.

V and J are TRBV19 and TRBJ1-5, with a tentative D call TRBD1 (5 bases). Germline values: CDR1 LNHDA, CDR2 SQIVND (reference sequence). This CDR3 has 14 residues. V was pared by 6 bases and J by 2 bases, with 11 bases between. CDR3 in amino acids: CASREGTGNQPQHF. CDR3 sequence (DNA): TGTGCCAGTAGGGAGGGGACGGGCAATCAGCCCCAGCATTTT. The complete variable domain, with remaining parts taken from reference TRBV19 and TRBJ1-5, reads DGGITQSPKYLFRKEGQNVTLSCEQNLNHDAMYWYRQDPGQGLRLIYYSQIVNDFQKGDIAEGYSVSREKKESFPLTVTSAQKNPTAFYLCASREGTGNQPQHFGDGTRLSIL.

The rearrangement uses TRBV18 and TRBJ2-5, with a weak D call TRBD2 (5 bases). Germline V gene data show CDR1 as KGHSH and CDR2 as LQKENI. The V end was cut by 6 bases, the J end by 0 bases, with 8 bases between. The CDR3 has 13 amino acids. CDR3 region: CASSSGYQETQYF. In nucleotides, the CDR3 is TGTGCCAGCTCCTCGGGGTACCAAGAGACCCAGTACTTC.

This clone has a handful of counts. V is TRBV11-2 and J is TRBJ1-5, with D possibly matching TRBD1 (5 bases). The germline CDR1 and CDR2 sequences are SGHAT and FQNNGV. This CDR3 has 13 amino acids. Trimming left V 6 bases short and J 7 bases short, with 13 bases between. For the CDR3, the DNA is TGTGCCAGCAGTTGGGAGCAGGGCCAGCCCCAGCATTTT. This gives the protein CASSWEQGQPQHF. Drawing the rest from reference TRBV11-2 and TRBJ1-5, the complete variable domain is EAGVAQSPRYKIIEKRQSVAFWCNPISGHATLYWYQQILGQGPKLLIQFQNNGVVDDSQLPKDRFSAERLKGVDSTLKIQPAKLEDSAVYLCASSWEQGQPQHFGDGTRLSIL.